Described below is a single T cell receptor (beta chain) sequence and its context. The antigen is undetermined. Libraries were prepared by immunoSEQ multiplex PCR; TCRdb keeps only in-frame clonotypes and omits some of them. The profile shows about 120,000 clones, approximately 87% of them singletons. Germline V lookup: CDR1 DFQATT, CDR2 SNEGSKA (reference sequence). The germline V and J ends were trimmed by 3 bases and 1 base, with 9 bases remaining between them. The CDR3 totals 13 residues. These data are taken from a study of T cell responses to AZD1222 COVID-19 vaccine. The wider study: Pooled together were second doses at about 4 or about 12 weeks.

Study-level points and caveats: Donors were mostly white British, more females; clonal diversity possibly underestimated. At baseline, just a handful of AZD1222 recipients tested seropositive.

The chain combines TRBV20-1 with TRBJ1-1; maybe TRBD1 (5 bases). The sequencing here drew on peripheral blood, taken on day 0 of AZD1222 vaccination. The TCR comes from an adult in good health. This CDR3 reads CSASNGANTEAFF. The CDR3 DNA is TGCAGTGCTAGTAACGGGGCGAACACTGAAGCTTTCTTT.